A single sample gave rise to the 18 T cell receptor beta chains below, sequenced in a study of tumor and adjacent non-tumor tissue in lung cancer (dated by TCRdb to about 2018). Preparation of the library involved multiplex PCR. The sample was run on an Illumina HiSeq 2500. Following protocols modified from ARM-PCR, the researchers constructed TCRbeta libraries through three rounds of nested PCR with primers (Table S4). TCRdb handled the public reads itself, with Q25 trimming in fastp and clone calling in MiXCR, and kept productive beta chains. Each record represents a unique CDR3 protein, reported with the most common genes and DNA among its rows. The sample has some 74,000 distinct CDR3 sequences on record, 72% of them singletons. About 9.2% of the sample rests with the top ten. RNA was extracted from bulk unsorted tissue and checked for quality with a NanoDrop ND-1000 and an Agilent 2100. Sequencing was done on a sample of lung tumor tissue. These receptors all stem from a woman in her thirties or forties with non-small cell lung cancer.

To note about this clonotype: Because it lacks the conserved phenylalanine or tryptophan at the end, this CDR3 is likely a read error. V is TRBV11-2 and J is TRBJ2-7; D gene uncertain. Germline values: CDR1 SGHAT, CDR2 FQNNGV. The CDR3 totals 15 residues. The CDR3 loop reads CASSLDPQRSYEQYN. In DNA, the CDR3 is TGTGCTAGCAGCTTAGATCCCCAGAGGTCCTACGAGCAGTACAAC.

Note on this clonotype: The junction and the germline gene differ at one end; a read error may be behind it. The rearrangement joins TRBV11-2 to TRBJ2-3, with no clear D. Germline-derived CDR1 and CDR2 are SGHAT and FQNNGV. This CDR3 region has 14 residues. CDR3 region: CATSPLSAADMKYF. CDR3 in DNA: TGTGCCACCAGCCCTCTAAGCGCGGCAGATATGAAGTATTTT.

CDR3 loop: CASCPAGAFYEQYF. The CDR3 DNA sequence: TGTGCCAGCTGTCCAGCGGGGGCCTTCTACGAGCAGTACTTC. J is TRBJ2-7 and V is TRBV6-5; TRBD2 matches 8 bases. Germline assignment: CDR1 MNHEY and CDR2 SVGAGI. J lost 3 bases, V lost 8 bases, and 9 bases had no gene match. This CDR3 has 14 amino acids.

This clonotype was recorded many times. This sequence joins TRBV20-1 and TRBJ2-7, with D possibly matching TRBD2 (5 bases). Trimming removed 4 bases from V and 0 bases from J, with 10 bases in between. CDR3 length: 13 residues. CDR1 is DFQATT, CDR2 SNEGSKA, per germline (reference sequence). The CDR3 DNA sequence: TGCAGTGCTATCCCTGGAGGCTCCTACGAGCAGTACTTC. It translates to CSAIPGGSYEQYF.

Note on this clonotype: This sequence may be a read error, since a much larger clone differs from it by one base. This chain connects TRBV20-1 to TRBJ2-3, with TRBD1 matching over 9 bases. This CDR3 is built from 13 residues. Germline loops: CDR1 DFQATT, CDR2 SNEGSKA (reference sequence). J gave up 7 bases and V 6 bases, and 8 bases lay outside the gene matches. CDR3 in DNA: TGCAGTGCGGTCGGACAGGGGAGGTATACGCAGTATTTT. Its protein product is CSAVGQGRYTQYF.

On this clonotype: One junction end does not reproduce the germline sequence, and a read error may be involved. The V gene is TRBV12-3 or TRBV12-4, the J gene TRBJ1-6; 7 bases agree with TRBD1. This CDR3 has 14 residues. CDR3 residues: CASNEYRGNSPFHF. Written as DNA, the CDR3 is TGTGCCAGCAATGAATACAGGGGTAATTCACCCTTCCACTTT.

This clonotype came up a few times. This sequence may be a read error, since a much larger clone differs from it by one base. The CDR3 region has the DNA TGCGCCAGCAGCCAAGAGCTGAGGTCGAGGGGCAATCAGCCCCAGCATTTT. This translates into CASSQELRSRGNQPQHF. The chain couples TRBV4-1 to TRBJ1-5; D remains ambiguous. The CDR3 runs to 17 residues. Trimming took off 0 bases at V and 2 bases at J, with 14 bases between the two ends. Germline assignment: CDR1 MGHRA and CDR2 YSYEKL.

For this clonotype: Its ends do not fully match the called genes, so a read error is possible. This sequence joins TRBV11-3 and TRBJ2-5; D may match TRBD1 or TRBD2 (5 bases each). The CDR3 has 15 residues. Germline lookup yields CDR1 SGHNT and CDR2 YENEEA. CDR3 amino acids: CASSPWGTAEDTQYF. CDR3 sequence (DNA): TGTGCCAGTAGCCCTTGGGGGACGGCAGAAGATACCCAGTACTTC.

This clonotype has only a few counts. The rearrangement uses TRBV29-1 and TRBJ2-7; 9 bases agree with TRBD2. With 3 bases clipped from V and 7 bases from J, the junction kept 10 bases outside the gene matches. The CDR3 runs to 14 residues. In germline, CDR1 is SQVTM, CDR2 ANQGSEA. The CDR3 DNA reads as TGCAGCGTTGAGGAAGGGACTAGCCCCCATGAGCAGTACTTC. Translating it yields CSVEEGTSPHEQYF.

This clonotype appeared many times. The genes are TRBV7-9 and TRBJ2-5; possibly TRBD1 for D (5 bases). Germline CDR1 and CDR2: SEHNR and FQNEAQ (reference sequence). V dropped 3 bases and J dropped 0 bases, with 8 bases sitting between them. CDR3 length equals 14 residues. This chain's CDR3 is CASSFSGNQETQYF. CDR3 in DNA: TGTGCCAGCAGCTTCTCAGGGAACCAAGAGACCCAGTACTTC.

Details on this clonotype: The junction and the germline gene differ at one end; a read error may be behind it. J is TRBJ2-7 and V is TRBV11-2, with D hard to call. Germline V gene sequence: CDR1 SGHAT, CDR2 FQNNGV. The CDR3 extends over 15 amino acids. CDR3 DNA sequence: TGTGCCAGCAGATTAGATCCCCAGAGGTCTTACGTGCAGTACTTC. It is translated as CASRLDPQRSYVQYF. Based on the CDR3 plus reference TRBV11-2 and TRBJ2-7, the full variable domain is EAGVAQSPRYKIIEKRQSVAFWCNPISGHATLYWYQQILGQGPKLLIQFQNNGVVDDSQLPKDRFSAERLKGVDSTLKIQPAKLEDSAVYLCASRLDPQRSYVQYFGPGTRLTVT.

Here the CDR3 reads CVGSLAGGQLVYNEQFF. The CDR3 DNA reads as TGTGTCGGCAGCTTAGCGGGAGGCCAGTTGGTTTACAATGAGCAGTTCTTC. The chain carries TRBV11-2 and TRBJ2-1; 10 bases match TRBD2. Germline CDR1 reads SGHAT; CDR2 reads FQNNGV. The length of the CDR3 is 17 residues.

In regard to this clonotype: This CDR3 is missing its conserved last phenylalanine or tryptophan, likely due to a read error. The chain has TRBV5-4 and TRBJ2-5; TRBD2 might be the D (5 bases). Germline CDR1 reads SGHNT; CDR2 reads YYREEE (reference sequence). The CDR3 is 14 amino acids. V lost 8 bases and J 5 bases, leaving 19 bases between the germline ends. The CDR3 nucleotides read TGTGCCAGAAGTTTCGGAGGAAGAGGGGAGACCCAGTACCTC. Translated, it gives CARSFGGRGETQYL.

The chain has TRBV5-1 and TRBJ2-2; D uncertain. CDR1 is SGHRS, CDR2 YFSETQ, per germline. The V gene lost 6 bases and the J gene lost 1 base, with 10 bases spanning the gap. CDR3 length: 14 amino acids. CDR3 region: CASNMWGNTGELFF. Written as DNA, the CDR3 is TGCGCCAGCAATATGTGGGGGAACACCGGGGAGCTGTTTTTT. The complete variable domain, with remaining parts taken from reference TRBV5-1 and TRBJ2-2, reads KAGVTQTPRYLIKTRGQQVTLSCSPISGHRSVSWYQQTPGQGLQFLFEYFSETQRNKGNFPGRFSGRQFSNSRSEMNVSTLELGDSALYLCASNMWGNTGELFFGEGSRLTVL.

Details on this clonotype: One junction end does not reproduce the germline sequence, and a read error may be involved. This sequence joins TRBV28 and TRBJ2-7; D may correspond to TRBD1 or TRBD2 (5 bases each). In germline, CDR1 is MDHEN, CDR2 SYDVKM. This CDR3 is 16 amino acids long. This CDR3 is CASSLPGIGTSYKQYF. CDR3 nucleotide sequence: TGTGCCAGCAGTCTTCCCGGGATAGGGACCTCCTACAAGCAGTACTTC.

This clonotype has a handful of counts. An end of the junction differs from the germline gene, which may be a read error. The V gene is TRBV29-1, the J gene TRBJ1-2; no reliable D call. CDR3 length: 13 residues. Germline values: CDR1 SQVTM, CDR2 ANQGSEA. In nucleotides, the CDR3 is TGCAGTGTTGCCACACAGCCGCCCTATGGCTACACCTTC. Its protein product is CSVATQPPYGYTF.

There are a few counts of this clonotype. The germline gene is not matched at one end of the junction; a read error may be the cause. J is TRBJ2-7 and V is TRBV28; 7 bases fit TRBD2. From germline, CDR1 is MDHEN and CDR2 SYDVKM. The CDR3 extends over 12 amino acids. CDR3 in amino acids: CASGRGSYEHYF. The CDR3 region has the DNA TGTGCCAGCGGGAGGGGTTCCTACGAGCATTACTTC.

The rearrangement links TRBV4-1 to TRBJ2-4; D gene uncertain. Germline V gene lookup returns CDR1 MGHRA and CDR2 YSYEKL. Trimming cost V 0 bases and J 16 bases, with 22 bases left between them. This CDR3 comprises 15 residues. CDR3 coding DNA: TGCGCCAGCAGCCAAGACCCCCAAGCCAAAAACACTCAATACTTC. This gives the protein CASSQDPQAKNTQYF.